This T cell receptor (beta chain) emerged from a study of cytomegalovirus exposure and HLA in healthy donors. The PCR contained 60 Vbeta and 13 Jbeta primers. Clones were read by immunoSEQ multiplex PCR, and TCRdb kept only the in-frame ones, dropping some. Of a few hundred thousand clones in the sample, over 75% are singletons; the top ten hold roughly 10%. The CDR3 runs to 14 residues. Germline V gene data show CDR1 as MNHEY and CDR2 as SVGAGI. Trimming removed 0 bases from V and 8 bases from J; junction bases left unmatched: 2. This receptor was identified in a woman between 50 and 59 years old in good health and CMV-seropositive. The material sequenced was PBMCs. The J gene is TRBJ1-4, the V gene TRBV6-5; TRBD1 agrees at 8 bases. This CDR3 reads CASSYSGQGEKLFF. Written as DNA, the CDR3 is TGTGCCAGCAGTTACTCTGGACAGGGCGAAAAACTGTTTTTT.